Listed below are T cell receptor beta chains from one sample, sequenced in a study of Ad26.COV2.S vaccination and SARS-CoV-2 variants. Repertoires were generated with immunoSEQ multiplex PCR, while TCRdb's copy carries only in-frame clones and drops some. Among 250,000 or so clones listed, approximately 90% were seen once. The sequences come from peripheral blood, collected in a trial of Ad26.COV2.S vaccine versus placebo. Every receptor here comes from a person between 18 and 65 years old who received the Ad26.COV2.S COVID-19 vaccine or a placebo. The conserved cysteine and the conserved F or W are not part of the CDR3 here. Only part of the rows carry a size: once, few, many, or a class if the clone is expanded.

v_gene | len | abundance | CDR3aa
TRBV18 | 11 | - | ASSAGLSYEQY
TRBV4-1 | 12 | few | ASSDRRYNSPLH
TRBV12-5 | 10 | - | ASGSPAYGYT
TRBV29-1 | 11 | - | SVRGVSQETQY
TRBV5-4 | 12 | - | AFGQPALNYGYT
TRBV9 | 15 | - | ASSVEVIAGGYNEQF
TRBV6-5 | 10 | - | ASTSSGNTIY
TRBV4-3 | 12 | - | ASSQREGNTEAF
TRBV30 | 12 | few | AWTTASGSNEQY
TRBV7-2 | 13 | - | ASSLTGGAKGELF
TRBV19 | 12 | - | ASSIVVGANVLT
TRBV6-1 | 12 | - | ASSEGGATYEQY
TRBV5-1 | 13 | - | ASSVTGEGYNEQF
TRBV15 | 14 | - | ATSRERGTGFHTQY
TRBV6-5 | 13 | few | ASSRILTSTDTQY
TRBV5-8 | 13 | - | ASSRPAVPQETQY
TRBV18 | 18 | - | ASSLQGFSGAGVDTGELF
TRBV6-5 | 12 | - | ASVGGGAGNTIY
TRBV4-3 | 15 | - | ASSQDLVSSGANVLT
TRBV2 | 13 | - | ASSDRDLSIYEQY
TRBV30 | 13 | - | AWKMDSGVWSPLH
TRBV6-2/TRBV6-3 | 10 | few | ATSLKNGELF
TRBV19 | 15 | - | ASSTTGTRNSNQPQH
TRBV6-2/TRBV6-3 | 13 | - | ASRYSGRTSQPQH
TRBV11-2 | 14 | - | ASSLVTGYSYNEQF
TRBV6-2/TRBV6-3 | 10 | - | ASSQAGGGYT
TRBV4-2 | 11 | - | ASSQDSSGGPI
TRBV5-5 | 11 | - | ASSSILNTEAF
TRBV7-9 | 13 | - | ASSSTTGYRYGYT
TRBV3-1/TRBV3-2 | 14 | - | ASSHTLLAGVETQY
TRBV27 | 11 | - | ASRVLYNSPLH
TRBV9 | 11 | few | ASSAPNTGELF